Listed below are T cell receptor beta chains from one sample, sequenced in a study of T cells in Graves' hyperthyroidism and ophthalmopathy. TCRdb analysed the multiplex PCR reads with MiXCR anew, one entry per CDR3 protein. The repertoire holds 530,000 or so distinct CDR3 sequences, with roughly a sixth as singletons. The sequenced sample consisted of blood. The source is a woman in her late teens or twenties with Graves' ophthalmopathy. Both conserved end residues are part of each CDR3. The order of the fields is V gene, J gene, clone size, D gene, CDR3 protein, CDR3 DNA. A D gene is named only where the DNA matches it firmly. Clone size is not always given. Where it is, it says once, few, many or a class for expanded clones.

V: TRBV27
J: TRBJ2-1
size: NA
D: NA
CDR3: CASSSGVVYNEQFF
DNA: TGTGCCAGCAGTTCGGGAGTTGTGTACAATGAGCAGTTCTTC

V: TRBV12-3/TRBV12-4
J: TRBJ1-4
size: few
D: NA
CDR3: CASRGGTSYEKLFF
DNA: TGTGCCAGCAGGGGCGGGACAAGTTATGAAAAACTGTTTTTT

V: TRBV29-1
J: TRBJ1-5
size: few
D: TRBD1
CDR3: CSVTTGGNQPQHF
DNA: TGCAGCGTCACGACAGGGGGCAATCAGCCCCAGCATTTT

V: TRBV18
J: TRBJ1-1
size: NA
D: TRBD1
CDR3: CASSPGATGGNTEAFF
DNA: TGTGCCAGCTCACCTGGCGCGACAGGGGGGAACACTGAAGCTTTCTTT

V: TRBV30
J: TRBJ1-2
size: NA
D: NA
CDR3: CAWSVKERYGYTF
DNA: TGTGCCTGGAGTGTAAAGGAGCGGTATGGCTACACCTTC

V: TRBV7-2
J: TRBJ1-1
size: many
D: NA
CDR3: CASSSIASIRAEAFF
DNA: TGTGCCAGCAGCTCAATCGCCTCTATACGGGCTGAAGCTTTCTTT

V: TRBV19
J: TRBJ2-7
size: few
D: NA
CDR3: CASSIAPGHYYEQYF
DNA: TGTGCCAGTAGTATAGCCCCGGGACACTACTACGAGCAGTACTTC

V: TRBV5-1
J: TRBJ2-5
size: many
D: TRBD2
CDR3: CASSSGTSVTETQYF
DNA: TGCGCCAGCAGCTCTGGGACTAGCGTTACAGAGACCCAGTACTTC

V: TRBV6-6
J: TRBJ2-1
size: many
D: NA
CDR3: CASSYGRGSYNEQFF
DNA: TGTGCCAGCAGTTACGGACGGGGGAGCTACAATGAGCAGTTCTTC

V: TRBV20-1
J: TRBJ1-4
size: many
D: TRBD1
CDR3: CSAARQGAGEKLFF
DNA: TGCAGTGCTGCCCGACAGGGGGCAGGTGAAAAACTGTTTTTT

V: TRBV12-3/TRBV12-4
J: TRBJ2-2
size: few
D: NA
CDR3: CASRRGQRLGELFF
DNA: TGTGCCAGCAGACGAGGACAGAGGCTCGGGGAGCTGTTTTTT

V: TRBV27
J: TRBJ2-1
size: few
D: NA
CDR3: CASRTIYNEQFF
DNA: TGTGCCAGCAGGACTATATACAATGAGCAGTTCTTC

V: TRBV15
J: TRBJ2-1
size: few
D: NA
CDR3: CATSANQGSSYNEQFF
DNA: TGTGCCACCAGCGCAAATCAAGGGTCCTCCTACAATGAGCAGTTCTTC

V: TRBV7-9
J: TRBJ2-2
size: NA
D: TRBD1
CDR3: CASSSAHRDRDAGELFF
DNA: TGTGCCAGCAGCTCAGCCCACCGGGACAGGGACGCCGGGGAGCTGTTTTTT

V: TRBV5-1
J: TRBJ1-1
size: many
D: NA
CDR3: CASSPGAGRGTEAFF
DNA: TGCGCCAGCAGCCCGGGGGCGGGTCGGGGTACTGAAGCTTTCTTT

V: TRBV30
J: TRBJ1-2
size: few
D: NA
CDR3: CAWSKIVAGGDGYTF
DNA: TGTGCCTGGAGTAAAATTGTGGCCGGGGGAGATGGCTACACCTTC

V: TRBV5-1
J: TRBJ2-5
size: many
D: TRBD2
CDR3: CASSQEGTSENQWETQYF
DNA: TGCGCCAGCAGCCAAGAGGGGACTAGCGAGAACCAGTGGGAGACCCAGTACTTC

V: TRBV15
J: TRBJ2-3
size: many
D: TRBD2
CDR3: CATSRGLAGPSTDTQYF
DNA: TGTGCCACCAGCAGGGGTCTAGCGGGGCCTAGCACAGATACGCAGTATTTT

V: TRBV20-1
J: TRBJ2-5
size: NA
D: NA
CDR3: CSADRRQETQYF
DNA: TGCAGTGCGGACAGACGACAAGAGACCCAGTACTTC

V: TRBV28
J: TRBJ2-5
size: many
D: TRBD1
CDR3: CASRSAGTGGETQYF
DNA: TGTGCCAGCAGGTCCGCCGGGACAGGGGGAGAGACCCAGTACTTC

V: TRBV5-1
J: TRBJ1-1
size: many
D: NA
CDR3: CASSLDRATEAFF
DNA: TGCGCCAGCAGCTTGGACAGGGCCACTGAAGCTTTCTTT

V: TRBV10-3
J: TRBJ2-3
size: many
D: TRBD2
CDR3: CAISESIAGSTDTQYF
DNA: TGTGCCATCAGTGAGTCGATAGCGGGGTCCACAGATACGCAGTATTTT

V: TRBV5-6
J: TRBJ2-1
size: NA
D: NA
CDR3: CASSLDLGAVYNEQFF
DNA: TGTGCCAGCAGCTTGGATTTGGGGGCCGTCTACAATGAGCAGTTCTTC

V: TRBV12-3/TRBV12-4
J: TRBJ1-1
size: many
D: NA
CDR3: CASSLVRGANTEAFF
DNA: TGTGCCAGCAGTTTAGTACGGGGAGCGAACACTGAAGCTTTCTTT

V: TRBV18
J: TRBJ1-1
size: NA
D: NA
CDR3: CASSPLGDTEAFF
DNA: TGTGCCAGCTCTCCCCTCGGGGACACTGAAGCTTTCTTT

V: TRBV7-9
J: TRBJ1-1
size: NA
D: NA
CDR3: CASSSIRAGYTEAFF
DNA: TGTGCCAGCAGCTCGATAAGGGCGGGATACACTGAAGCTTTCTTT

V: TRBV29-1
J: TRBJ1-1
size: NA
D: NA
CDR3: CSVESRGLAEAFF
DNA: TGCAGCGTTGAATCCCGGGGGCTGGCTGAAGCTTTCTTT

V: TRBV6-1
J: TRBJ2-5
size: many
D: NA
CDR3: CASRVEGGGKTQYF
DNA: TGTGCCAGCAGGGTCGAGGGAGGGGGGAAGACCCAGTACTTC

V: TRBV6-9
J: TRBJ1-2
size: few
D: TRBD1
CDR3: CASSYRGTGLTAGYTF
DNA: TGTGCCAGCAGTTACCGAGGGACAGGACTGACCGCGGGCTACACCTTC

V: TRBV28
J: TRBJ2-2
size: few
D: NA
CDR3: CASSNQGTYTGELFF
DNA: TGTGCCAGCAGTAACCAAGGGACATACACCGGGGAGCTGTTTTTT

V: TRBV6-1
J: TRBJ2-3
size: many
D: NA
CDR3: CASSLLKDRRRDTQYF
DNA: TGTGCCAGCAGTTTACTAAAAGACAGACGACGAGATACGCAGTATTTT

V: TRBV6-1
J: TRBJ2-7
size: NA
D: NA
CDR3: CASSEDRDSYEQYF
DNA: TGTGCCAGCAGTGAGGACAGAGACTCCTACGAGCAGTACTTC

V: TRBV28
J: TRBJ2-3
size: many
D: TRBD1
CDR3: CASSLIRGRGTDTQYF
DNA: TGTGCCAGCAGTTTAATTAGGGGGCGCGGCACAGATACGCAGTATTTT

V: TRBV6-1
J: TRBJ1-5
size: NA
D: TRBD1
CDR3: CASRSGQRSNQPQHF
DNA: TGTGCCAGCAGGTCGGGACAGAGGAGCAATCAGCCCCAGCATTTT

V: TRBV28
J: TRBJ1-3
size: NA
D: NA
CDR3: CASSLFRISSGNTIYF
DNA: TGTGCCAGCAGTTTATTCCGGATTAGCTCTGGAAACACCATATATTTT

V: TRBV7-6
J: TRBJ2-2
size: few
D: TRBD2
CDR3: CASSSGLGGWSNTGELFF
DNA: TGTGCCAGCAGCTCAGGACTGGGAGGGTGGTCGAACACCGGGGAGCTGTTTTTT

V: TRBV20-1
J: TRBJ1-2
size: few
D: TRBD1
CDR3: CSAWTGGGYGYTF
DNA: TGCAGTGCATGGACAGGGGGCGGCTATGGCTACACCTTC

V: TRBV4-1
J: TRBJ2-5
size: few
D: TRBD2
CDR3: CASSQGLAGGLRETQYF
DNA: TGCGCCAGCAGCCAAGGCCTAGCGGGGGGGCTTAGGGAGACCCAGTACTTC

V: TRBV6-1
J: TRBJ1-1
size: NA
D: TRBD1
CDR3: CASSPGTGGGSTEAFF
DNA: TGTGCCAGCAGTCCTGGGACAGGGGGCGGGAGCACTGAAGCTTTCTTT

V: TRBV10-2
J: TRBJ1-2
size: NA
D: NA
CDR3: CASGNGGRGSGESNYGYTF
DNA: TGCGCCAGTGGAAACGGAGGCAGGGGCTCGGGGGAATCTAACTATGGCTACACCTTC

V: TRBV30
J: TRBJ1-6
size: many
D: NA
CDR3: CAWSVMDSPLHF
DNA: TGTGCCTGGAGTGTAATGGATTCACCCCTCCACTTT

V: TRBV5-1
J: TRBJ2-1
size: NA
D: NA
CDR3: CASSLGAGPANNEQFF
DNA: TGCGCCAGCAGCTTGGGGGCAGGACCGGCAAACAATGAGCAGTTCTTC

V: TRBV9
J: TRBJ1-1
size: few
D: NA
CDR3: CASSAHRVDRFTEAFF
DNA: TGTGCCAGCAGCGCCCACCGTGTAGACAGATTCACTGAAGCTTTCTTT

V: TRBV6-1
J: TRBJ1-5
size: NA
D: TRBD1
CDR3: CASSRTGESQPQHF
DNA: TGTGCCAGCAGCCGCACAGGGGAAAGTCAGCCCCAGCATTTT

V: TRBV12-3/TRBV12-4
J: TRBJ2-3
size: few
D: NA
CDR3: CASSTLTGFREYF
DNA: TGTGCCAGCAGTACATTGACAGGCTTCAGGGAGTATTTT

V: TRBV4-1
J: TRBJ2-3
size: NA
D: NA
CDR3: CASSFPGEDTQYF
DNA: TGCGCCAGCAGCTTCCCAGGCGAGGATACGCAGTATTTT

V: TRBV5-1
J: TRBJ2-3
size: NA
D: NA
CDR3: CASSLLDSRDTQYF
DNA: TGCGCCAGCAGCCTTCTAGACAGTCGGGATACGCAGTATTTT

V: TRBV6-1
J: TRBJ2-7
size: many
D: NA
CDR3: CASSERTDLYEQYF
DNA: TGTGCCAGCAGCGAAAGGACAGATCTCTACGAGCAGTACTTC

V: TRBV12-3/TRBV12-4
J: TRBJ1-4
size: many
D: NA
CDR3: CASSGHPNEKLFF
DNA: TGTGCCAGTTCGGGACACCCTAATGAAAAACTGTTTTTT

V: TRBV7-2
J: TRBJ2-1
size: few
D: TRBD2
CDR3: CASSTTSGRANEQFF
DNA: TGTGCCAGCAGCACGACTAGCGGGAGGGCCAATGAGCAGTTCTTC

V: TRBV2
J: TRBJ1-6
size: many
D: TRBD1
CDR3: CASSETQGLADSPLHF
DNA: TGTGCCAGCAGTGAAACACAGGGGCTTGCGGATTCACCCCTCCACTTT

V: TRBV28
J: TRBJ1-4
size: few
D: NA
CDR3: CASTPLREENEKLFF
DNA: TGTGCCAGCACCCCCCTACGGGAAGAAAATGAAAAACTGTTTTTT

V: TRBV7-2
J: TRBJ2-7
size: many
D: NA
CDR3: CASSFLQGEQYF
DNA: TGTGCCAGCAGCTTTTTACAGGGCGAGCAGTACTTC

V: TRBV30
J: TRBJ1-1
size: many
D: NA
CDR3: CAWWTREGHINTEAFF
DNA: TGTGCCTGGTGGACAAGGGAAGGACACATTAACACTGAAGCTTTCTTT

V: TRBV29-1
J: TRBJ1-1
size: few
D: NA
CDR3: CSVDPGGTEAFF
DNA: TGCAGCGTTGATCCAGGAGGGACTGAAGCTTTCTTT

V: TRBV19
J: TRBJ1-1
size: NA
D: TRBD1
CDR3: CASSRGQGPTEAFF
DNA: TGTGCCAGTAGTAGAGGACAGGGGCCCACTGAAGCTTTCTTT

V: TRBV20-1
J: TRBJ2-7
size: NA
D: NA
CDR3: CSARDKGKGPYEQYF
DNA: TGCAGTGCTAGAGATAAAGGGAAGGGGCCCTACGAGCAGTACTTC